The clone carrying this T cell receptor beta chain was recorded at least ten times. The data were obtained in a study of identical twins. TCRdb re-called the 5' RACE reads with MiXCR, one entry per CDR3 protein. The repertoire holds 450,000 to 500,000 distinct CDR3 sequences, with roughly an eighth as singletons. Germline lookup yields CDR1 DFQATT and CDR2 SNEGSKA (reference sequence). CDR3 length equals 11 residues. V was shortened by 6 bases and J by 12 bases, with 15 bases between the two germline ends. These same records also appear under a second study, on yellow fever vaccine responses in identical twins.

V is TRBV20-1 and J is TRBJ2-1; no clear D gene. Sample: CD4+ T cells sorted from blood. This TCR derives from a woman aged 18-29 years in good health. CDR3 residues: CSASTGPLQFF. DNA of the CDR3: TGCAGTGCATCAACCGGGCCCCTGCAGTTCTTC.